This T cell receptor beta chain is drawn from a study of blood T cells in healthy people across ages. As regards this clonotype: The target antigen is unknown.

V trimming: 0 bases; J trimming: 4 bases; junction bases outside the gene matches: 16. The germline V gene has CDR1 MNHEY and CDR2 SVGEGT. The CDR3 is made up of 19 amino acids. Study conclusions and caveats: Fewer expanded clones and more diversity marked long-lived versus aged donors.

PCR was performed a second time for roughly 7 to 12 cycles using a sample-barcoded 5' primer and a J-beta primer mix. Every molecule of cDNA carried a tag from a template-switch adaptor with 12 random nucleotides. TCRdb processed the 5' RACE reads anew with MiXCR; each CDR3 protein has one entry. The sample holds 450,000 to 700,000 distinct CDR3 sequences, 25% to 30% seen once. What was sequenced was blood. The rearrangement links TRBV6-2 or TRBV6-3 to TRBJ2-5; 8 positions match TRBD2. The clonotype was recovered from a woman aged 70-85 years in good health. CDR3 residues: CASSYSIRASRGGLETQYF. The CDR3 DNA reads TGTGCCAGCAGTTACTCGATACGGGCCTCCCGGGGGGGCCTAGAGACCCAGTACTTC.